Below, 19 T cell receptor beta chains from the same sample are listed, as sequenced in a study of immune evolution from preneoplasia to lung adenocarcinoma. The method was immunoSEQ multiplex PCR; TCRdb's version includes in-frame clones alone and lacks a portion of them. The table has some 4,600 clones, approximately 85% seen once. Input material: FFPE invasive lung adenocarcinoma tissue. The source of these receptors is a person in their forties or fifties with lung adenocarcinoma. Some clones in this sample may be carry-over from other donors' samples.

On this clone itself: At one end the junction does not follow the germline gene, possibly because of a read error. J is TRBJ2-7 and V is TRBV5-4; 8 positions agree with TRBD2. Germline V gene data show CDR1 as SGHNT and CDR2 as YYREEE (reference sequence). The CDR3 extends over 15 amino acids. The CDR3 loop is CASSSRASGSNEQYF. The CDR3 DNA sequence: TGTGCCAGCAGCTCAAGGGCCAGCGGGAGTAACGAGCAGTATTTC.

This clone was observed once. The CDR3, as DNA: TGTGCCTGGACAGGGGACAAGAGCTCCTACAATGAGCAGTTCTTC. Its protein product is CAWTGDKSSYNEQFF. The gene calls are TRBV30 and TRBJ2-1, with a tentative D call TRBD1 (6 bases). CDR3 length: 15 residues. Looked up from germline, CDR1 is GTSNPN and CDR2 is SVGIG (reference sequence). Trimming took off 4 bases at V and 0 bases at J, with 13 bases between the two ends.

The J gene is TRBJ2-5, the V gene TRBV9; 7 positions match TRBD1. This CDR3 has 14 amino acids. Germline trimming cut 2 bases from V and 0 bases from J; bases unmatched to any gene: 1. In germline, CDR1 is SGDLS, CDR2 YYNGEE. Written as DNA, the CDR3 is TGTGCCAGCAGCGTCGGGACAGACCAAGAGACCCAGTACTTC. Translating gives CASSVGTDQETQYF.

V usage is TRBV11-3 and J usage is TRBJ2-7; weak D call: TRBD1 (5 bases). CDR1 is SGHNT and CDR2 is YENEEA in the germline V gene. The CDR3 is 15 residues long. V was pared by 4 bases and J by 2 bases, with 15 bases between. The CDR3 region is CASSSRSGSPYEQYF. Written as DNA, the CDR3 is TGTGCCAGCAGCTCCCGATCAGGGTCACCCTACGAGCAGTACTTC.

V and J are TRBV4-1 and TRBJ2-1; 9 bases fit TRBD2. After removal of 1 base from V and 2 bases from J, the junction contained 12 bases not matched to a gene. Germline-derived CDR1 and CDR2 are MGHRA and YSYEKL. This CDR3 region has 19 residues. For the CDR3, the DNA is TGCGCCAGCAGCCAAGCCCCCAGCGGGAGGCCGCCTCCCTACAATGAGCAGTTCTTC. Its translation: CASSQAPSGRPPPYNEQFF.

This CDR3 is CASSRASGQGGTDTQYF. Here the CDR3 DNA reads TGTGCCAGCAGCCGAGCATCCGGACAGGGCGGCACAGATACGCAGTATTTT. The chain recombines TRBV7-9 with TRBJ2-3; TRBD1 aligns across 8 bases. This CDR3 is 17 amino acids long. Germline V gives CDR1 SEHNR, CDR2 FQNEAQ (reference sequence). Unmatched junction bases numbered 11, after V lost 5 bases and J lost 1 base.

The chain is built from TRBV5-4 and TRBJ2-1; TRBD2 matches at 7 bases. Germline V gives CDR1 SGHNT, CDR2 YYREEE (reference sequence). Germline trimming cut 1 base from V and 3 bases from J; bases unmatched to any gene: 16. CDR3 size: 19 residues. Written as DNA, the CDR3 is TGTGCCAGCAGCTTGTACGGACTAGACCCCCTCACCTTCTACAATGAGCAGTTCTTC. It encodes CASSLYGLDPLTFYNEQFF.

This chain uses TRBV6-6 with TRBJ2-3, with 8 bases identical to TRBD2. The CDR3 covers 14 residues. Germline trimming cut 2 bases from V and 4 bases from J; bases unmatched to any gene: 2. Germline V gene lookup returns CDR1 MNHNY and CDR2 SVGAGI (reference sequence). DNA of the CDR3: TGTGCCAGCAGTTACCTGACTAGCGCAGATACGCAGTATTTT. Residues: CASSYLTSADTQYF.

The chain uses TRBV5-5 and TRBJ1-5; D not resolved. V was cut by 0 bases and J by 0 bases, with 10 bases left in between. CDR1 and CDR2 from the germline V gene are SGHKS and YYEKEE (reference sequence). The CDR3 runs to 16 residues. The CDR3 DNA sequence: TGTGCCAGCAGCTTGGTAGGCGGAGATAGCAATCAGCCCCAGCATTTT. Its translation: CASSLVGGDSNQPQHF.

This chain uses TRBV5-1 with TRBJ2-2; D remains ambiguous. The CDR3 covers 15 residues. Trimming left V 4 bases short and J 5 bases short, with 15 bases between. Germline V lookup: CDR1 SGHRS, CDR2 YFSETQ. The CDR3 sequence is CASSRWSVETGELFF. The CDR3 nucleotides are TGCGCCAGCAGCCGGTGGTCAGTCGAGACCGGGGAGCTGTTTTTT.

V usage is TRBV5-8 and J usage is TRBJ2-5; maybe TRBD2 (6 bases). V gave up 4 bases and J gave up 0 bases, with 16 bases separating them. The CDR3 runs to 16 residues. Germline CDR1 reads SGHTS; CDR2 reads YDEGEE. The CDR3 is CASSGGTSANQETQYF. The CDR3 DNA is TGTGCCAGCAGCGGGGGGACCAGCGCTAACCAAGAGACCCAGTACTTC. The variable domain in full, completed from reference TRBV5-8 and TRBJ2-5, reads EAGVTQSPTHLIKTRGQQATLRCSPISGHTSVYWYQQALGLGLQFLLWYDEGEERNRGNFPPRFSGRQFPNYSSELNVNALELEDSALYLCASSGGTSANQETQYFGPGTRLLVL.

This chain joins TRBV9 and TRBJ2-7, with D unclear. Per germline, CDR1 SGDLS and CDR2 YYNGEE. The CDR3 covers 13 residues. The ends were cut back, 0 bases at V and 6 bases at J, with 10 bases in the middle. The CDR3 bases are TGTGCCAGCAGCGTAGGTGGGATGGGCGAGCAGTACTTC. Translated, it gives CASSVGGMGEQYF.

This clone was counted a few times. This chain joins TRBV5-8 and TRBJ1-5; D remains ambiguous. Germline loops: CDR1 SGHTS, CDR2 YDEGEE. The CDR3 has 13 amino acids. V lost 1 base and J 9 bases, leaving 11 bases between the germline ends. In DNA form, the CDR3 reads TGTGCCAGCAGCTTGCGGCTTGCGGTGCCCCAGCATTTT. It encodes CASSLRLAVPQHF.

DNA of the CDR3: TGTGCCAGCACCCTTATCCCGAACGAGCAGTACTTC. It is translated as CASTLIPNEQYF. This sequence joins TRBV6-6 and TRBJ2-7; the D is unclear. V gave up 7 bases and J gave up 5 bases, with 12 bases separating them. This CDR3 has 12 amino acids. Germline assignment: CDR1 MNHNY and CDR2 SVGAGI (reference sequence).

V and J are TRBV7-9 and TRBJ1-4; TRBD1 is a possible D gene (6 bases). CDR1 SEHNR and CDR2 FQNEAQ come from the germline V gene (reference sequence). V was shortened by 5 bases and J by 5 bases, with 15 bases between the two germline ends. This CDR3 contains 15 residues. The CDR3 coding sequence is TGTGCCAGCAGCGAAACCACAGGGTGGAATGAAAAACTGTTTTTT. Its translation is CASSETTGWNEKLFF.

V usage is TRBV7-2 and J usage is TRBJ2-3, with D uncertain. With 1 base removed from V and 0 bases from J, the gap between germline ends came to 11 bases. This CDR3 has 16 residues. Germline values: CDR1 SGHTA, CDR2 FQGNSA. CDR3 residues: CASSLGGGTSTDTQYF. The CDR3 nucleotides read TGTGCCAGCAGCTTAGGAGGCGGAACCAGCACAGATACGCAGTATTTT.

The chain recombines TRBV7-2 with TRBJ1-2, with D unclear. There are 12 residues in the CDR3. Germline V gene data show CDR1 as SGHTA and CDR2 as FQGNSA. The V and J ends lost 1 base and 5 bases respectively, with 5 bases between them. CDR3 in amino acids: CASSLGGYGYTF. CDR3 DNA: TGTGCCAGCAGCTTAGGGGGATATGGCTACACCTTC.

The chain joins TRBV29-1 to TRBJ1-3, with TRBD1 identical over 8 bases. The CDR3 contains 14 residues. Germline values: CDR1 SQVTM, CDR2 ANQGSEA. The junction had 7 bases not matched to a gene; V was cut back by 5 bases and J by 4 bases. In DNA, the CDR3 is TGCAGCGTTACGACAGGGGAGGGAGGAAACACCATATATTTT. Amino acid sequence: CSVTTGEGGNTIYF.

CDR3 DNA sequence: TGCAGCGTTGAAGAAGGGGGGCTGGGAGGCTACACCTTC. Its translation: CSVEEGGLGGYTF. This chain connects TRBV29-1 to TRBJ1-2; maybe TRBD1 (6 bases). The CDR3 is 13 residues long. Between the trimmed V and J ends, which lost 0 bases and 8 bases, there was a span of 13 bases. Germline V lookup: CDR1 SQVTM, CDR2 ANQGSEA.